This T cell receptor (beta chain) stems from a study of vaccination effects on CD4 cells after COVID-19. Before sequencing took place, the ViraFEST assay used viral peptide pools to expand antigen-specific CD4+ T cells. Having been cultured for roughly 9 days, the cells underwent CD4+ T cell isolation. The vaccine given was either BNT162b2 or mRNA-1273, in two doses. On days 3 and 7, fresh IL-2 medium replaced half the medium. Sequencing was performed with immunoSEQ multiplex PCR; in TCRdb, only in-frame clones are kept and a portion is missing. This table has under 50,000 clones, roughly 79% appearing once. There are 16 residues in the CDR3. V was clipped by 4 bases and J by 7 bases; unmatched bases: 7. The germline gives CDR1 SGHRS, CDR2 YFSETQ. Details on this clone: Antigen specificity is unknown.

Here the sequenced sample was CD4+ T cells from PBMCs cultured with HCoV-NL63 spike peptides, taken after COVID-19 vaccination. The source of this sequence is a human donor who received a COVID-19 vaccine. Some clones in this sample may be carry-over from other donors' samples. The chain is built from TRBV5-1 and TRBJ2-2; TRBD2 matches at 13 bases. CDR3 amino acids: CASSLTGTSGIGELFF. CDR3 coding DNA: TGCGCCAGCAGCCTAACCGGGACTAGCGGGATCGGGGAGCTGTTTTTT. The full variable domain, its missing parts supplied by reference TRBV5-1 and TRBJ2-2, is KAGVTQTPRYLIKTRGQQVTLSCSPISGHRSVSWYQQTPGQGLQFLFEYFSETQRNKGNFPGRFSGRQFSNSRSEMNVSTLELGDSALYLCASSLTGTSGIGELFFGEGSRLTVL.